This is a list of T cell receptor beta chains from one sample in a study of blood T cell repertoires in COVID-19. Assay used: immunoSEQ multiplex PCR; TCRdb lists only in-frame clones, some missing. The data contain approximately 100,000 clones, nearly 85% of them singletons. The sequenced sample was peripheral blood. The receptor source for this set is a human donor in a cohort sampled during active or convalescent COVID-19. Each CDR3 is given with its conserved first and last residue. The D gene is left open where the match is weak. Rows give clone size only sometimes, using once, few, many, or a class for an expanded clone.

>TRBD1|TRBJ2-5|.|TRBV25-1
TGTGCCAGCAGTGGGGCTGCGGACAGGATCCAAGAGACCCAGTACTTC
CASSGAADRIQETQYF
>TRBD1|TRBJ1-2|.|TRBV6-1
TGTGCCAGCAGTGAATACGTGAGACAGGGCGGAGATGGCTACACCTTC
CASSEYVRQGGDGYTF
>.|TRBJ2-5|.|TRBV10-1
TGCGCCAGCAGACAGTACCAAGAGACCCAGTACTTC
CASRQYQETQYF
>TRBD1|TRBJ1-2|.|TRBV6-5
TGTGCCAGCAGAGACCCGGACAGGTGGGGCTACACCTTC
CASRDPDRWGYTF
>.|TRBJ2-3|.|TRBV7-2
TGTGCCAGCAGCTTAGCTCTGGGCATCACAGATACGCAGTATTTT
CASSLALGITDTQYF
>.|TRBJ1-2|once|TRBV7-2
TGTGCCAGCAGCTTAGGAGTGGGCACCAACTATGGCTACACCTTC
CASSLGVGTNYGYTF
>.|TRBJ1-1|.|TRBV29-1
TGCAGCGCCCAAGGGGCAGTTATGAACACTGAAGCTTTCTTT
CSAQGAVMNTEAFF
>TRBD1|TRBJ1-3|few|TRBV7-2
TGTGCCAGCAGCTTAGCCATCGGGACAGCTGGAAACACCATATATTTT
CASSLAIGTAGNTIYF
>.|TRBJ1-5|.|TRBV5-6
TGTGCCAGCAGTTCCAGGGAGGCTTTTAATCAGCCCCAGCATTTT
CASSSREAFNQPQHF
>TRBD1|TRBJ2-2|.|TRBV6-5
TGTGCCAGCGGGTGGACAGGGGGCTTCACCGGGGAGCTGTTTTTT
CASGWTGGFTGELFF